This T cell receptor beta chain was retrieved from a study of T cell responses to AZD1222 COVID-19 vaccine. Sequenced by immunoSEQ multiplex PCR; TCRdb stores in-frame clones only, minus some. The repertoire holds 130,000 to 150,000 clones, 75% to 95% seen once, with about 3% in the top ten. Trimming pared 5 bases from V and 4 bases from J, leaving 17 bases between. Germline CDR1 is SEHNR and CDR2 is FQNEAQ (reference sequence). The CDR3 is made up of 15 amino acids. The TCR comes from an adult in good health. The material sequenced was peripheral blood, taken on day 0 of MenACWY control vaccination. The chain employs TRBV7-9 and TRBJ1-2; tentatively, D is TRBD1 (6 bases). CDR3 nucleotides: TGTGCCAGCAGCCCAACCGCGGGACAAACCTATGGCTACACCTTC. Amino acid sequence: CASSPTAGQTYGYTF.